This paragraph covers one T cell receptor (beta chain) sequence. This record belongs to a study of T cell responses to AZD1222 COVID-19 vaccine. This CDR3 spans 14 amino acids. V lost 4 bases and J 3 bases, leaving 12 bases between the germline ends. Germline CDR1 KGHSH, CDR2 LQKENI. Repertoires were generated with immunoSEQ multiplex PCR, while TCRdb's copy carries only in-frame clones and drops some. This table holds roughly 130,000 clones, around 90% found once. This clonotype originated in an adult in good health. The source material was peripheral blood, sampled on day 0 of AZD1222 vaccination. V usage is TRBV18 and J usage is TRBJ1-2; perhaps TRBD1 as D (5 bases). CDR3 coding DNA: TGTGCCAGCTCACTGTCCGACAGCCACTATGGCTACACCTTC. Amino acid sequence: CASSLSDSHYGYTF.